This T cell receptor beta chain was sequenced for a study of T cells after yellow fever vaccination. Whole-study context: Those fractions that held only low numbers of cells were prepared using the SMART-Seq v4 Ultra Low Input RNA kit.

The germline V and J ends were trimmed by 4 bases and 2 bases, with 11 bases remaining between them. This CDR3 spans 14 amino acids. Study-level findings and limits: Clonotypes found in both CD4 and CD8 compartments made up a small share. Contamination by abundant bulk-population clonotypes could be present in FACS-sorted repertoires. After the booster, over 95% of CD4 and 88% of CD8 primary-response clones were re-detected.

TCRdb reanalysed the 5' RACE reads using MiXCR and keeps one entry per CDR3 protein. Here the sample spans around 310,000 distinct CDR3 sequences, more than 3% being singletons. Only one count was recorded for this clonotype. Its target is not known. Specimen: PBMCs, collected on the day of the yellow fever booster vaccination. This TCR was sampled from a man between 18 and 29 years old who received the YFV17D yellow fever vaccine. This chain connects TRBV12-3 or TRBV12-4 to TRBJ2-5; a possible D gene is TRBD2 (6 bases). The CDR3 loop reads CASSYEEGQETQYF. CDR3 bases: TGTGCCAGCAGTTACGAGGAGGGACAAGAGACCCAGTACTTC.